This T cell receptor (beta chain) was sequenced for a study of identical twins' blood T cells. Findings and caveats of the study: Environmental influences on twin similarity could not be excluded.

TCRdb re-called the 5' RACE reads through MiXCR, storing one row per CDR3 protein. The sample contains hundreds of thousands of distinct CDR3 sequences, about 28% of which appear only once. This clonotype was detected only a few times. Antigen unknown. Germline CDR1 and CDR2: DFQATT and SNEGSKA (reference sequence). The CDR3 consists of 14 residues. Trimming cost V 0 bases and J 5 bases, with 14 bases left between them. Sequencing was carried out using PBMCs. This receptor was identified in a woman between 18 and 49 years old in good health. The chain recombines TRBV20-1 with TRBJ2-7; D possibly corresponds to TRBD1 (5 bases). CDR3 in DNA: TGCAGTGCTAGAGATTGGTGGCAGGGCCACGAGCAGTACTTC. Amino acids: CSARDWWQGHEQYF.